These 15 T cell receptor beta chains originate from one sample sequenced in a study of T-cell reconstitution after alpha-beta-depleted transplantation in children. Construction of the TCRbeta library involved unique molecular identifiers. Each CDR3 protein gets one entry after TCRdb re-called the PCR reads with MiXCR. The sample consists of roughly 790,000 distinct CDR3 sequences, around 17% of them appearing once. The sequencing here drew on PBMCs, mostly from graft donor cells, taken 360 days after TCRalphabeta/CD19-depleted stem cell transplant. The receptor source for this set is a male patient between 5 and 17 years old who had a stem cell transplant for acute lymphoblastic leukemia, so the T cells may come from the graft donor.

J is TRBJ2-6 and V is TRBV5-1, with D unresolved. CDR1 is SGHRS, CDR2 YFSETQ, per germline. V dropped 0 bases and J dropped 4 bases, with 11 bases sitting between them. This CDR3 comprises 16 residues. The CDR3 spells CASSLVPRTGANVLTF. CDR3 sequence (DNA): TGCGCCAGCAGCTTGGTACCCAGGACCGGGGCCAACGTCCTGACTTTC. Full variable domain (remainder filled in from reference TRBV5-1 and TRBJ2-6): KAGVTQTPRYLIKTRGQQVTLSCSPISGHRSVSWYQQTPGQGLQFLFEYFSETQRNKGNFPGRFSGRQFSNSRSEMNVSTLELGDSALYLCASSLVPRTGANVLTFGAGSRLTVL.

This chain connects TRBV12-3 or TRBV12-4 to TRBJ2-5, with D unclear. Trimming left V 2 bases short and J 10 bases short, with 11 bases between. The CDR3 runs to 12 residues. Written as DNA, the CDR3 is TGTGCCAGCAGTTTACCGAACCAGAGCCAGTACTTC. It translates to CASSLPNQSQYF.

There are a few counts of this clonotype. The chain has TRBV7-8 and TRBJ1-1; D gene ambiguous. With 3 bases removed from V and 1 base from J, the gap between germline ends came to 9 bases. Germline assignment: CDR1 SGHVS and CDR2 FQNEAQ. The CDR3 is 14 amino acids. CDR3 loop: CASSLEGWNTEAFF. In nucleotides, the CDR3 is TGTGCCAGCAGCTTGGAGGGCTGGAACACTGAAGCTTTCTTT. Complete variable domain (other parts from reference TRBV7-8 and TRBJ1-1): GAGVSQSPRYKVAKRGQDVALRCDPISGHVSLFWYQQALGQGPEFLTYFQNEAQLDKSGLPSDRFFAERPEGSVSTLKIQRTQQEDSAVYLCASSLEGWNTEAFFGQGTRLTVV.

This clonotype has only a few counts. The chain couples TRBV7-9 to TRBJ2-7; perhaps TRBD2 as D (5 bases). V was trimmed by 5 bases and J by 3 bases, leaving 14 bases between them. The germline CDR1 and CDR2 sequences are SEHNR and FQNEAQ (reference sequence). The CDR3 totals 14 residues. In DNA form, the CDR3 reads TGTGCCAGCAGCAGAGTGGACTCTCACTACGAGCAGTACTTC. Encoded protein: CASSRVDSHYEQYF.

The DNA of the CDR3 is TGTGCCAGCAGTTACTCTTTGGCAGGGGGTGAAAAACTGTTTTTT. This translates into CASSYSLAGGEKLFF. The chain uses TRBV6-5 and TRBJ1-4, with 7 bases lining up with TRBD1. Trimming at V came to 0 bases and at J to 7 bases, leaving 5 bases not matched to a gene. CDR1 and CDR2 from the germline V gene are MNHEY and SVGAGI. The CDR3 is 15 residues long.

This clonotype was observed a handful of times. In DNA form, the CDR3 reads TGTGCCAGCAGCCCCGATCAGCTTGGGAGGCAGTATTTT. It codes for CASSPDQLGRQYF. The chain uses TRBV11-3 and TRBJ2-3; tentatively, D is TRBD2 (5 bases). This CDR3 is 13 amino acids long. Germline CDR1 reads SGHNT; CDR2 reads YENEEA. The V and J ends lost 5 bases and 11 bases respectively, with 17 bases between them.

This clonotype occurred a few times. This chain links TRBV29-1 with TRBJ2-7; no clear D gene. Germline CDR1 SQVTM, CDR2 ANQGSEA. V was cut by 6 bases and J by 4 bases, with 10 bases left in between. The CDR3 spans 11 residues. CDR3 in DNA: TGCAGCGTCCAGGTGGGTTACGAGCAGTACTTC. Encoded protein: CSVQVGYEQYF.

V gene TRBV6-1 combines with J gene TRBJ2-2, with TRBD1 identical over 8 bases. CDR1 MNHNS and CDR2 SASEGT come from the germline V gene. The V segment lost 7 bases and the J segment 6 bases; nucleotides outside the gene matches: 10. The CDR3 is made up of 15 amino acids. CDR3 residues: CASNLGQGVAGELFF. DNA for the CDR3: TGTGCCAGCAACCTAGGACAGGGCGTTGCCGGGGAGCTGTTTTTT.

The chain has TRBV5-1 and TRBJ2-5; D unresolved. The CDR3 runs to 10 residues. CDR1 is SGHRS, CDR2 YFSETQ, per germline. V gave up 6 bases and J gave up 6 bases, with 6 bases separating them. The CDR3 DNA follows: TGCGCCAGCAAAGGGAAGACCCAGTACTTC. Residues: CASKGKTQYF.

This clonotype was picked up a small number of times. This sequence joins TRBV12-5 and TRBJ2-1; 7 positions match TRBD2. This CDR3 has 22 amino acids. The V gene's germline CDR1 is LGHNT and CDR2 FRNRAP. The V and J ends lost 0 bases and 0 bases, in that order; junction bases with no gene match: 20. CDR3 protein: CASGLVGRGLVSPQSSYNEQFF. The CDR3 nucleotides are TGTGCTAGTGGTTTGGTAGGTCGAGGACTAGTGTCACCGCAGAGCTCCTACAATGAGCAGTTCTTC.

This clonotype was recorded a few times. CDR3 in amino acids: CASSVGHYNEQFF. The CDR3 nucleotides read TGTGCCAGCAGTGTGGGTCACTACAATGAGCAGTTCTTC. The V gene is TRBV6-4, the J gene TRBJ2-1, with D uncertain. The CDR3 totals 13 residues. The ends were cut back, 4 bases at V and 3 bases at J, with 7 bases in the middle. Looked up from germline, CDR1 is MRHNA and CDR2 is SNTAGT.

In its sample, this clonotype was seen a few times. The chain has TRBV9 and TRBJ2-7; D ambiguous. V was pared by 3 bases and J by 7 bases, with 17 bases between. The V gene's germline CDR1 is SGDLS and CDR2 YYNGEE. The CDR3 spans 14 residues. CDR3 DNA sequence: TGTGCCAGCAGCGATAAGGGTGACTCCGGGGAGCAGTACTTC. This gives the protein CASSDKGDSGEQYF.

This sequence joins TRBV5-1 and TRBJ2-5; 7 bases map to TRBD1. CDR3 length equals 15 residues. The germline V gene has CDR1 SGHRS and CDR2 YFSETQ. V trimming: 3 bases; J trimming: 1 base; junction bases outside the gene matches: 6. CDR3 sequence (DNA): TGCGCCAGCAGCTCGACAGGGACCCCCCAAGAGACCCAGTACTTC. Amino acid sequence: CASSSTGTPQETQYF.

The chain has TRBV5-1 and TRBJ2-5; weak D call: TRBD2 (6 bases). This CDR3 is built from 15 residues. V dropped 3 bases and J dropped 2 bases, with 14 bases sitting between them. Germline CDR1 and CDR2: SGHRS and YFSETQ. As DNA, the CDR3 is TGCGCCAGCAGCTCCCCCATGGCGGGGCAAGAGACCCAGTACTTC. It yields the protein CASSSPMAGQETQYF.

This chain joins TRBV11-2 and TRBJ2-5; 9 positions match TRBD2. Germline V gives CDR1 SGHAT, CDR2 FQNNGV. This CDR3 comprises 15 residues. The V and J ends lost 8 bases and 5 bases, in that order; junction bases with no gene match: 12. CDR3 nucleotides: TGTGCCAGCCAGGCGGGGGGGATTATGATGGAGACCCAGTACTTC. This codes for CASQAGGIMMETQYF.